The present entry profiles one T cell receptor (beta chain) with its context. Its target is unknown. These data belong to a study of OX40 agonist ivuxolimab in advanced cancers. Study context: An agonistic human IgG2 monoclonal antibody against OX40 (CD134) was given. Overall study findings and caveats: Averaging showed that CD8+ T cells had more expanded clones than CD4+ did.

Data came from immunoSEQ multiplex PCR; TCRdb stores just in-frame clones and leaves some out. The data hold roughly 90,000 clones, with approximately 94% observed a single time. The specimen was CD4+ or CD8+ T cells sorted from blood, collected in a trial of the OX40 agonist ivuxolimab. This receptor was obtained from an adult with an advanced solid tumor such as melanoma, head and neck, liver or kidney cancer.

CDR3 nucleotides: TGCGCCAGCAGCTTGAATCGTATGGTAGGGGTCACTGAAGCTTTCTTT. Protein product: CASSLNRMVGVTEAFF. V usage is TRBV5-1 and J usage is TRBJ1-1, with a weak D call TRBD1 (5 bases). Per the germline V gene, CDR1 is SGHRS and CDR2 is YFSETQ. This CDR3 is 16 amino acids long. Trimming cost V 1 base and J 4 bases, with 17 bases left between them.